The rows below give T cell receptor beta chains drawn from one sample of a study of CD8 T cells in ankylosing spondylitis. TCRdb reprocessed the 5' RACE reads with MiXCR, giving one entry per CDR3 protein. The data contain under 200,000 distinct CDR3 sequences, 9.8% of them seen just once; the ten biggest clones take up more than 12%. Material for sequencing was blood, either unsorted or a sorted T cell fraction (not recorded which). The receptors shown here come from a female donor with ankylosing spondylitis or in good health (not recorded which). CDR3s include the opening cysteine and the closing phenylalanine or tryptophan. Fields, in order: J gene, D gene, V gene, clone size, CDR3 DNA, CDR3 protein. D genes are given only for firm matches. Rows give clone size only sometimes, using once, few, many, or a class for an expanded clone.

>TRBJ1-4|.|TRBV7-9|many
TGTGCCAGCAGCCCGCCCGGACAGCTTAATGAAAAACTGTTTTTT
CASSPPGQLNEKLFF
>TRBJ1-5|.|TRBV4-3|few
TGCGCCAGCAGCCAAAGGGCTTATAGCAATCAGCCCCAGCATTTT
CASSQRAYSNQPQHF
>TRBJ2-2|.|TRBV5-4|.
TGTGCCAGCAGGCCGAGCACCGGGGAGCTGTTTTTT
CASRPSTGELFF
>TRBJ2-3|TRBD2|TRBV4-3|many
TGCGCCAGCAGCCAAGATATGGGCGGGAGGGGAGATACGCAGTATTTT
CASSQDMGGRGDTQYF
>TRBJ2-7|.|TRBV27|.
TGTGCCAGCAGCTTACGGGGTAATTCTTACGAGCAGTACTTC
CASSLRGNSYEQYF
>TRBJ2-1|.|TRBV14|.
TGTGCCAGCAGCCAAGAGCGATTCCAATACAATGAGCAGTTCTTC
CASSQERFQYNEQFF
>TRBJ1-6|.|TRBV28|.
TGTGCCAGCAGCCCGACACGGACGGTGGATTCACCCCTCCACTTT
CASSPTRTVDSPLHF
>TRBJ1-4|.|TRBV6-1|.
TGTGCCAGCACCACTAACTTCCCGGGGAAAGAAAAACTGTTTTTT
CASTTNFPGKEKLFF
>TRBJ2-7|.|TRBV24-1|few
TGTGCCACCAGTGATTTGAGGTGGGAACGCTCCTACGAGCAGTACTTC
CATSDLRWERSYEQYF
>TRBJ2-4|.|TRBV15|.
TGTGCCACCAGCAGTACAATCGCAGGCGAATGGAAAAACATTCAGTACTTC
CATSSTIAGEWKNIQYF
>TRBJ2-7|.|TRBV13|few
TGTGCCAGCAGTCTGGGCGCTGAGCCGTACTTC
CASSLGAEPYF
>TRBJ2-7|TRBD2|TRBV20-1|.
TGCAGTGCTAGACTAGCGGATTCCTACGAGCAGTACTTC
CSARLADSYEQYF
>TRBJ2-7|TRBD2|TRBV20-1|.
TGCAGTGCTAGAGGCGGGAGGGCCTCCTACGAGCAGTACTTC
CSARGGRASYEQYF
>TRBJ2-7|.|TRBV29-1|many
TGCAGCGTTGGGGACGGAGATTACGAGCAGTACTTC
CSVGDGDYEQYF
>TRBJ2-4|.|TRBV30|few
TGTGCCTGGAGTGTAATGGGGCGGGACATTCAGTACTTC
CAWSVMGRDIQYF
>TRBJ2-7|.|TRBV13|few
TGTGCCAGCAGCGGACCCAAGCGCTACGAGCAGTACTTC
CASSGPKRYEQYF
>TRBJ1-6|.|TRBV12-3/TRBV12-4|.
TGTGCCAGCAGCACCGCCAGGGAGAGGCATTCACCCCTCCACTTT
CASSTARERHSPLHF
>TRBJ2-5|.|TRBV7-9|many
TGTGCCAGCAGCTTAGTATCAAGTCAAGAGACCCAGTACTTC
CASSLVSSQETQYF
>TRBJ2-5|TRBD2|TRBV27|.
TGTGCCAGCAGCAAGACTAGCGGGGACCAAGAGACCCAGTACTTC
CASSKTSGDQETQYF
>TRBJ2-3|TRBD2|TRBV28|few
TGTGCCAGCAGTCCCGGGTTTGGGACTAGCGGGAGTAAAGTAGATACGCAGTATTTT
CASSPGFGTSGSKVDTQYF
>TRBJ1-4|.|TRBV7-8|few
TGTGCCAGCAGCGCCATGTCGGCTAATGAAAAACTGTTTTTT
CASSAMSANEKLFF
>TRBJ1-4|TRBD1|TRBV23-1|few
TGCGCCAGCAGTTCCCGGGACAGGGGGCATAAACACAATGAAAAACTGTTTTTT
CASSSRDRGHKHNEKLFF
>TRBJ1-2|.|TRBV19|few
TGTGCCAGTAGTTGGGGTTATGGCTACACCTTC
CASSWGYGYTF
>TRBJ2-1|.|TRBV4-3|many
TGCGCCAGCAGCCAAGAAGGATCCGGGGGTGAGCAGTTCTTC
CASSQEGSGGEQFF
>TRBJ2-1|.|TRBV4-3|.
TGCGCCAGCAGCCAAGACGGGGATCGCTACAATGAGCAGTTCTTC
CASSQDGDRYNEQFF
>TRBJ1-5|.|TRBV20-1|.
TGCAGTGCTAGAGATCCTGACCTGGACACCAGAGGAAATCAGCCCCAGCATTTT
CSARDPDLDTRGNQPQHF
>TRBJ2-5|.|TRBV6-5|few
TGTGCCAGCAGTTACGGGGGTGGCGAGACCCAGTACTTC
CASSYGGGETQYF
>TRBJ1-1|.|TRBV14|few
TGTGCCAGCAGCCAAGTCGCGGGGGCCCTGAACACTGAAGCTTTCTTT
CASSQVAGALNTEAFF
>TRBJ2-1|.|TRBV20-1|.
TGCAGTGCCCCCGACCCCGGGGTGGACAATGAGCAGTTCTTC
CSAPDPGVDNEQFF
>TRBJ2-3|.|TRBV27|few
TGTGCCAGCAGACCTCTTGGGCCCGGAGATACGCAGTATTTT
CASRPLGPGDTQYF
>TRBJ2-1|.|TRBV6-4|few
TGTGCCAGCAGTGACGGCGGGTACAATGAGCAGTTCTTC
CASSDGGYNEQFF
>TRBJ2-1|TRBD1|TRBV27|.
TGTGCCAGCAGTTTCGACAGGGCCAATGAGCAGTTCTTC
CASSFDRANEQFF
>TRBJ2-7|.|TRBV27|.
TGTGCCAGCAGTCCGGGAGATGGAACCTACGAGCAGTACTTC
CASSPGDGTYEQYF
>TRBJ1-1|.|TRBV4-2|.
TGTGCCAGCAGCCAGGGAGGGAACACTGAAGCTCTCTTT
CASSQGGNTEALF
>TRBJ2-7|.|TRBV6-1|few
TGTGCCAGCAGGAATGTACTCACATCTGCGACCTACGAGCAGTACTTC
CASRNVLTSATYEQYF
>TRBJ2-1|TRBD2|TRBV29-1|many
TGCAGCGTTGTGGGGCGAGGGACTAGTAGTACCAATGAGCAGTTCTTC
CSVVGRGTSSTNEQFF
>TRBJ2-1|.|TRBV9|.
TGTGCCAGCAGCATTAGCGTCAGCGTATCCTACAATGAGCAGTTCTTC
CASSISVSVSYNEQFF
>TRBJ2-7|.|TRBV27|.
TGTGCCAGCAGTTTAACTAGCCAGGGCGAGCAGTACTTC
CASSLTSQGEQYF
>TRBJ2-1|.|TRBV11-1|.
TGTGCCAGCAGCTTACTGGGAATTACAGGGATCGGGTACAATGAGCAGTTCTTC
CASSLLGITGIGYNEQFF
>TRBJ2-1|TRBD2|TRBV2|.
TGTGCCAGCAGCCCGGGACTAGCTCCCTACAATGAGCAGTTCTTC
CASSPGLAPYNEQFF
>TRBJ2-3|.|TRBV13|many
TGTGCCAGCAGCCCCGGCGAGGGCACAGATACGCAGTATTTT
CASSPGEGTDTQYF
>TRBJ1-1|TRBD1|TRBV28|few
TGTGCCAGCAGTTTCCCCGGACAGGGGGCTGTAAGAACTGAAGCTTTCTTT
CASSFPGQGAVRTEAFF
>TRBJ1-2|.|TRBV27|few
TGTGCCAGCAGTCCGTTCCGGCGGGGGGCCGGCTATGGCTACACCTTC
CASSPFRRGAGYGYTF
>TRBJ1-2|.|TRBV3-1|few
TGTGCCAGCAGCCCCGGAAGTGTAAGGGGACCCCCGCCAGGCTACACCTTC
CASSPGSVRGPPPGYTF